The rows below give T cell receptor beta chains drawn from one sample of a study of T-cell reconstitution after alpha-beta-depleted transplantation in children. MiXCR, run by TCRdb on the PCR reads, gives a single entry per CDR3 protein. This sample has fewer than 700,000 distinct CDR3 sequences, with 23% found just once. The input for sequencing was PBMCs, mostly from graft donor cells, taken 360 days after TCRalphabeta/CD19-depleted stem cell transplant. These receptors were collected from a boy under two years old who had a stem cell transplant for acute myeloid leukemia, so the T cells may come from the graft donor. The CDR3 runs from the conserved cysteine through the conserved F or W. The order of the fields is V gene, J gene, clone size, D gene, CDR3 protein, CDR3 DNA. A D gene is named only where the DNA matches it firmly. Not all rows give a size; the values are once, few, many and, for expanded clones, a class.

V: TRBV15; J: TRBJ2-2; size: .; D: .; CDR3: CATSRDPTGELFF; DNA: TGTGCCACCAGCAGAGATCCCACCGGGGAGCTGTTTTTT
V: TRBV2; J: TRBJ2-1; size: .; D: .; CDR3: CASSLEDEQFF; DNA: TGTGCCAGCAGTCTTGAGGATGAGCAGTTCTTC
V: TRBV29-1; J: TRBJ1-1; size: .; D: .; CDR3: CSVRRHLNTEAFF; DNA: TGCAGCGTTCGACGACATTTGAACACTGAAGCTTTCTTT
V: TRBV6-5; J: TRBJ2-2; size: few; D: TRBD2; CDR3: CASGRVAGELFF; DNA: TGTGCCAGCGGGAGGGTGGCCGGGGAGCTGTTTTTT
V: TRBV29-1; J: TRBJ1-2; size: few; D: TRBD1; CDR3: CSVDKGGINYGYTF; DNA: TGCAGCGTTGATAAAGGGGGCATTAACTATGGCTACACCTTC
V: TRBV6-6; J: TRBJ2-1; size: few; D: .; CDR3: CASRKVGYEQFF; DNA: TGTGCCAGCAGGAAGGTGGGGTATGAGCAGTTCTTC
V: TRBV3-1; J: TRBJ1-1; size: .; D: .; CDR3: CASSQEGLVNTEAFF; DNA: TGTGCCAGCAGCCAAGAAGGGCTGGTGAACACTGAAGCTTTCTTT
V: TRBV29-1; J: TRBJ2-3; size: many; D: .; CDR3: CSVEIGGFTDTQYF; DNA: TGCAGCGTTGAGATAGGGGGTTTCACAGATACGCAGTATTTT
V: TRBV20-1; J: TRBJ1-4; size: .; D: .; CDR3: CSARSQLEKLFF; DNA: TGCAGTGCTAGGTCTCAACTCGAAAAACTGTTTTTT
V: TRBV6-1; J: TRBJ1-2; size: many; D: .; CDR3: CASSEAPGGYTF; DNA: TGTGCCAGCAGTGAAGCACCAGGAGGCTACACCTTC